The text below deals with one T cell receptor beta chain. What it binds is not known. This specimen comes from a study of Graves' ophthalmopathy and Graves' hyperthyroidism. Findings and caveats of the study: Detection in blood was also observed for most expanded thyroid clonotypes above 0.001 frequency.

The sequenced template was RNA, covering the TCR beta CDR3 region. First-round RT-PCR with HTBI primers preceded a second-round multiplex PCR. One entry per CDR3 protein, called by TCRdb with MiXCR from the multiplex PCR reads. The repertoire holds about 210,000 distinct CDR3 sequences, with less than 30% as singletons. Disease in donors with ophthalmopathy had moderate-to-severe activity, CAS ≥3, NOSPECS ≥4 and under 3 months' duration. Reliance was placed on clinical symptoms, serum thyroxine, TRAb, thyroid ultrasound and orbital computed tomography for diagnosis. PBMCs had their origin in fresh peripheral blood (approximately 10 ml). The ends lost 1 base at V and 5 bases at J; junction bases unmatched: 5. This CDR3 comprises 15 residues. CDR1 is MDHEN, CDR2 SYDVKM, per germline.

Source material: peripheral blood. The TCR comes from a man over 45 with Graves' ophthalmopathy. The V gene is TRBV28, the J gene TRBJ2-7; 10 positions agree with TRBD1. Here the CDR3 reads CASSLLAGQGNEQYF. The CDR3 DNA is TGTGCCAGCAGTTTATTAGCGGGACAGGGGAACGAGCAGTACTTC.